A single sample is the source of the 12 T cell receptor beta chains below, sequenced in a study of blood T cell repertoires in COVID-19. The assay was immunoSEQ multiplex PCR, and TCRdb's table has in-frame clones only and misses some. This sample carries some 240,000 clones, roughly 84% of them seen once, and the ten largest clones take around 1.5%. The sequenced material came from peripheral blood. These receptors originate from a woman in her thirties or forties who had recovered from COVID-19.

This clone has only one observation. The rearrangement joins TRBV18 to TRBJ1-1; TRBD1 agrees at 11 bases. Trimming cost V 2 bases and J 0 bases; bases outside gene matches: 5. The V gene's germline CDR1 is KGHSH and CDR2 LQKENI. This CDR3 is 17 amino acids long. In DNA, the CDR3 is TGTGCCAGCTCACCATCCCGGGACAGGGGGATGAACACTGAAGCTTTCTTT. It yields the protein CASSPSRDRGMNTEAFF.

This chain links TRBV28 with TRBJ1-2; D gene unclear. CDR1 and CDR2 (germline): MDHEN, SYDVKM. The CDR3 is 11 residues long. V gave up 6 bases and J gave up 6 bases, with 8 bases separating them. CDR3 region: CASREEDGYTF. CDR3 coding DNA: TGTGCCAGCAGGGAGGAAGATGGCTACACCTTC.

CDR3 in amino acids: CASSPRDTEAFF. The CDR3 nucleotides are TGTGCCAGCTCACCGCGGGACACTGAAGCTTTCTTT. The chain recombines TRBV18 with TRBJ1-1; D is unresolved. Germline V gene data show CDR1 as KGHSH and CDR2 as LQKENI. V gave up 3 bases and J gave up 3 bases, with 5 bases separating them. The CDR3 has 12 residues.

The chain is built from TRBV10-3 and TRBJ1-6; TRBD1 might be the D (6 bases). Germline CDR1 ENHRY, CDR2 SYGVKD. This CDR3 spans 13 amino acids. Trimming pared 6 bases from V and 9 bases from J, leaving 12 bases between. CDR3 DNA sequence: TGTGCCATCAGGCAGGGGATGGGTTCACCCCTCCACTTT. It specifies CAIRQGMGSPLHF.

The V and J genes are TRBV15 and TRBJ2-1, with TRBD1 identical over 9 bases. The V gene end was trimmed by 2 bases and the J gene end by 3 bases; junction bases not matched to a gene: 8. The CDR3 totals 17 residues. CDR1 is LNHNV, CDR2 YYDKDF, per germline (reference sequence). The CDR3: CATSRRRAGQGYNEQFF. In nucleotides, the CDR3 is TGTGCCACCAGCAGACGGCGGGCGGGACAGGGCTACAATGAGCAGTTCTTC.

The V and J genes are TRBV6-5 and TRBJ1-1; 11 bases agree with TRBD1. Germline V CDR1 and CDR2: MNHEY, SVGAGI. Trimming cost V 0 bases and J 6 bases; bases outside gene matches: 6. CDR3 size: 16 residues. The CDR3 nucleotides are TGTGCCAGCAGTTACTCGACGGACAGGGGGCTTGCTGAAGCTTTCTTT. This sequence encodes CASSYSTDRGLAEAFF.

The sample holds many counts of this clone. This chain uses TRBV9 with TRBJ1-2, with D tentatively TRBD1 (5 bases). The CDR3 is 13 residues long. Trimming took 4 bases from V and 3 from J, leaving 10 bases between them. The germline V gene has CDR1 SGDLS and CDR2 YYNGEE. In DNA, the CDR3 is TGTGCCAGCAGCCCAGGGATTTACTATGGCTACACCTTC. It encodes CASSPGIYYGYTF.

The table lists this clone with many counts. The rearrangement joins TRBV5-6 to TRBJ2-7; 9 bases are shared with TRBD1. The CDR3 spans 15 residues. Unmatched junction bases numbered 10, after V lost 0 bases and J lost 9 bases. Germline V gene sequence: CDR1 SGHDT, CDR2 YYEEEE. CDR3 amino acids: CASSLAGTGLNWQYF. CDR3 DNA sequence: TGTGCCAGCAGCTTGGCCGGGACAGGGTTAAATTGGCAGTACTTC.

The chain carries TRBV2 and TRBJ2-1; TRBD1 agrees at 9 bases. CDR1 and CDR2 from the germline V gene are SNHLY and FYNNEI. The J segment lost 3 bases and the V segment lost 4 bases, leaving 4 bases of the junction unmatched. The CDR3 loop spans 15 amino acids. The CDR3 nucleotides read TGTGCCAGCAGTGGACAGGGGGTTTTCTACAATGAGCAGTTCTTC. It encodes CASSGQGVFYNEQFF.

The gene calls are TRBV10-3 and TRBJ2-5; 7 bases align to TRBD1. The CDR3 contains 15 residues. Germline CDR1 is ENHRY and CDR2 is SYGVKD. V lost 0 bases and J lost 5; bases outside the gene matches: 6. CDR3 protein: CAISESRDSRETQYF. The CDR3 coding sequence is TGTGCCATCAGTGAGTCCCGGGACAGTAGGGAGACCCAGTACTTC.

This sequence joins TRBV11-3 and TRBJ2-3; 8 bases are a match to TRBD1. The J segment lost 1 base and the V segment lost 5 bases, leaving 2 bases of the junction unmatched. The CDR3 contains 14 residues. In germline, CDR1 is SGHNT, CDR2 YENEEA. The CDR3 here is CASSQGAGTDTQYF. The CDR3 bases are TGTGCCAGCAGCCAGGGGGCAGGCACAGATACGCAGTATTTT.

The V and J genes are TRBV10-3 and TRBJ1-5, with 9 positions matching TRBD1. CDR1 is ENHRY, CDR2 SYGVKD, per germline. The V and J ends lost 4 bases and 1 base, in that order; junction bases with no gene match: 5. The CDR3 is made up of 16 amino acids. CDR3 nucleotides: TGTGCCATCAGTGCGGGACAGGGTTCAAGCAATCAGCCCCAGCATTTT. Translated: CAISAGQGSSNQPQHF.